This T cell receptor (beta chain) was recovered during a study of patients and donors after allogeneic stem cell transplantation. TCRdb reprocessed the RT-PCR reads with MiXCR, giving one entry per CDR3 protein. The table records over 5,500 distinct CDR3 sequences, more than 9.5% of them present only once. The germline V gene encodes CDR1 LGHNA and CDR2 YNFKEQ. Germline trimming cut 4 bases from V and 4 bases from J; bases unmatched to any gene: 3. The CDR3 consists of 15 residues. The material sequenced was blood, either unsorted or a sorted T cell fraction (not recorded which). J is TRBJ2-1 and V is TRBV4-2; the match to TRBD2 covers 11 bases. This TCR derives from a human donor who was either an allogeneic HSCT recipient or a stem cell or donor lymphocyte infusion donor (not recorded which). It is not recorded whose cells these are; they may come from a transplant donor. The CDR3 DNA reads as TGTGCCAGCAGCCCCCGGACTAGCGGGTACAATGAGCAGTTCTTC. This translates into CASSPRTSGYNEQFF.